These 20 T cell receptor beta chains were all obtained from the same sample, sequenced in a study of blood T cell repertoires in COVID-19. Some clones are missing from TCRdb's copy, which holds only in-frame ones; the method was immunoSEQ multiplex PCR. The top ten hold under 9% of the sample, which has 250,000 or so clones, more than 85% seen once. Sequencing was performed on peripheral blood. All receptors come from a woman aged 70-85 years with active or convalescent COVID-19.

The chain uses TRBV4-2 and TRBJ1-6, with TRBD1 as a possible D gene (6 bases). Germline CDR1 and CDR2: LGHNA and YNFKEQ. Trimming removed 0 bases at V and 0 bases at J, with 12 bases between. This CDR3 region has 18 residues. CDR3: CASSQEHRESSYNSPLHF. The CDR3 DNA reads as TGTGCCAGCAGCCAAGAACACAGGGAGAGCTCCTATAATTCACCCCTCCACTTT.

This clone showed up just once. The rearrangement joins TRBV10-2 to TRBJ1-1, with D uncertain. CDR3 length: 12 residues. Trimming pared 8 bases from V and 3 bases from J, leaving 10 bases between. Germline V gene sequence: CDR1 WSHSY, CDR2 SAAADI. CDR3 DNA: TGCGCCAGCCGGAGGGAGGACACTGAAGCTTTCTTT. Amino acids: CASRREDTEAFF.

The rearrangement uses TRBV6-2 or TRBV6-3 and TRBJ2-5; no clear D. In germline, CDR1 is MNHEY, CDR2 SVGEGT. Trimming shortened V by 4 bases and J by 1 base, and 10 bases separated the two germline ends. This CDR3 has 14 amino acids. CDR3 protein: CASSSRRLQETQYF. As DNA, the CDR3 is TGTGCCAGCAGTTCGAGGAGACTCCAAGAGACCCAGTACTTC.

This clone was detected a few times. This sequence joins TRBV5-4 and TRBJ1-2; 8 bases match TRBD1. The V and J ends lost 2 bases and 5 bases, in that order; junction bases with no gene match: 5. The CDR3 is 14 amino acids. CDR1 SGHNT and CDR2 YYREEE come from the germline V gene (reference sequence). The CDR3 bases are TGTGCCAGCAGCTTACCCACAGGGGGGTATGGCTACACCTTC. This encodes CASSLPTGGYGYTF.

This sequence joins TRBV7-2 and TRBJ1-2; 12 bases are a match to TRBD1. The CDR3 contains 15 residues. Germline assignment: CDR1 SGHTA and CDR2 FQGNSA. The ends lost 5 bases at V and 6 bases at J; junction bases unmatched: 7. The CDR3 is CASSGTGTGGDGYTF. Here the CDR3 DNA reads TGTGCCAGCAGCGGCACTGGGACAGGGGGCGATGGCTACACCTTC.

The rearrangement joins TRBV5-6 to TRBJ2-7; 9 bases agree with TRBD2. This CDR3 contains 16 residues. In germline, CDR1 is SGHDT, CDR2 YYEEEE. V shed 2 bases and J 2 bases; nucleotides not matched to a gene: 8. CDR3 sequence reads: CASSFTVAGDTYEQYF. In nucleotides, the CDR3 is TGTGCCAGCAGCTTTACGGTAGCGGGGGACACCTACGAGCAGTACTTC.

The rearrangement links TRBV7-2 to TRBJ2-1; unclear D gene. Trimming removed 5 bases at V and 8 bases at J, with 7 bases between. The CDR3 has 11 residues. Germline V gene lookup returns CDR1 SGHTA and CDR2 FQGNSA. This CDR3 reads CASSIIDEQFF. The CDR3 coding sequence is TGTGCCAGCAGCATTATAGATGAGCAGTTCTTC.

In DNA, the CDR3 is TGCGCCAGCAGGTCCGGGACAGGGGGCTTTAGGGATGAAAAACTGTTTTTT. This gives the protein CASRSGTGGFRDEKLFF. The chain employs TRBV10-2 and TRBJ1-4, with 12 bases identical to TRBD1. Germline-derived CDR1 and CDR2 are WSHSY and SAAADI. V dropped 6 bases and J dropped 6; count of bases not matched to a gene: 11. This CDR3 region has 17 residues.

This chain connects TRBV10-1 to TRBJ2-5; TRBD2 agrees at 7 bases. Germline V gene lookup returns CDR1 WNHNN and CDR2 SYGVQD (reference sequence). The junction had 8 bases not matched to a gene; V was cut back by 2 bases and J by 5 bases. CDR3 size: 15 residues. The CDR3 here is CASSEEGRGTETQYF. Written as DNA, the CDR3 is TGCGCCAGCAGTGAGGAGGGGAGGGGTACGGAGACCCAGTACTTC.

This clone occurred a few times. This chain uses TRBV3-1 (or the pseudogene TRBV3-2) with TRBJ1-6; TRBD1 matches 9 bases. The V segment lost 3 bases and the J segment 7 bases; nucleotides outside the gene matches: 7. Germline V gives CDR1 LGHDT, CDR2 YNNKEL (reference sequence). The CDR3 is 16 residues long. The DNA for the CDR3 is TGTGCCAGCAGCCAGCGCTCCGGGACAGGGAATTCACCCCTCCACTTT. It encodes CASSQRSGTGNSPLHF.

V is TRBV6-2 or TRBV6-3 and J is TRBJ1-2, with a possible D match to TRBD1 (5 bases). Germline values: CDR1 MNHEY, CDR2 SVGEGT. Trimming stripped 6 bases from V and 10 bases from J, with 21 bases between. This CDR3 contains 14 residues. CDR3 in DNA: TGTGCCAGCAGCTCGGAGGGGAATTTGGCTGTCTACACCTTC. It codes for CASSSEGNLAVYTF.

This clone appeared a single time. The CDR3 sequence: CASSLRQGALGGYTF. DNA for the CDR3: TGTGCCAGCAGTCTCCGACAGGGGGCTCTGGGTGGCTACACCTTC. This chain joins TRBV6-5 and TRBJ1-2; 10 nucleotides match TRBD1. With V trimmed by 5 bases and J by 7 bases, 10 bases remained unmatched. Looked up from germline, CDR1 is MNHEY and CDR2 is SVGAGI. The CDR3 is made up of 15 amino acids.

CDR3: CASSGTGKSYGYTF. The DNA for the CDR3 is TGCGCCAGCTCCGGGACAGGGAAATCCTATGGCTACACCTTC. V gene TRBV10-2 combines with J gene TRBJ1-2; 9 bases are a match to TRBD1. This CDR3 is built from 14 residues. Unmatched junction bases numbered 8, after V lost 8 bases and J lost 4 bases. Germline assignment: CDR1 WSHSY and CDR2 SAAADI.

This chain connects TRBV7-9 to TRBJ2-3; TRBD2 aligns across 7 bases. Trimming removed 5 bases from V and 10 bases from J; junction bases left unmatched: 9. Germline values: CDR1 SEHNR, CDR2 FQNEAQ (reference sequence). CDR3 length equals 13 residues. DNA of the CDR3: TGTGCCAGCAGCCAAAACGGACTAGTTGCGCAGTATTTT. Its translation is CASSQNGLVAQYF.

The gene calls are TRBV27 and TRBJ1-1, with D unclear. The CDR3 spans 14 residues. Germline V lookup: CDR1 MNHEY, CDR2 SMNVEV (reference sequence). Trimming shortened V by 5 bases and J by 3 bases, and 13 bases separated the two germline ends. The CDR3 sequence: CASSPQISYTEAFF. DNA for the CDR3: TGTGCCAGCAGTCCACAAATCTCGTACACTGAAGCTTTCTTT.

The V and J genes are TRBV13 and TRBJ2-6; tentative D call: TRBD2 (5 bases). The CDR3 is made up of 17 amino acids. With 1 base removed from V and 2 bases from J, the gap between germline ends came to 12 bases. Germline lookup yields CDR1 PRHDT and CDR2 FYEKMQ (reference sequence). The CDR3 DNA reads TGTGCCAGCAGCTTAGCGGGATGGGGAACTGGGGCCAACGTCCTGACTTTC. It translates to CASSLAGWGTGANVLTF.

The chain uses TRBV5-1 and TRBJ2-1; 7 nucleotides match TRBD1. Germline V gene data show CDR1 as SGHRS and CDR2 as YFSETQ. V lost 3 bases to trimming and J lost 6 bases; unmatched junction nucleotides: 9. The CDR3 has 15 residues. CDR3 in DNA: TGCGCCAGCAGCTCGGACAGGCACCCCCTCAATGAGCAGTTCTTC. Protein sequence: CASSSDRHPLNEQFF.

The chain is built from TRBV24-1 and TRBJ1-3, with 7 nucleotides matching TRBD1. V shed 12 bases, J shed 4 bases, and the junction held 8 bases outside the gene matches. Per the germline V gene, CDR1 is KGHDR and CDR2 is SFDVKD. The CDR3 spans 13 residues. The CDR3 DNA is TGTGCCTCCCAACAGGGGAACGGAAACACCATATATTTT. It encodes CASQQGNGNTIYF.

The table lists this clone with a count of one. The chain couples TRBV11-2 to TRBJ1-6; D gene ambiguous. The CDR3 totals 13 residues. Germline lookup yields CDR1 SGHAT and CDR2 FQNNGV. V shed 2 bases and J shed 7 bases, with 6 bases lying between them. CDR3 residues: CASSLIQNSPLHF. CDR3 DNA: TGTGCCAGCAGCTTAATCCAAAATTCACCCCTCCACTTT.

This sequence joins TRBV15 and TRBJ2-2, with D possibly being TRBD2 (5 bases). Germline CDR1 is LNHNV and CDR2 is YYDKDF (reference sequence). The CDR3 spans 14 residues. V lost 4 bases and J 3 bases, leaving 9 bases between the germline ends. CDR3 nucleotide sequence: TGTGCCACCAGCATCCGGGATGACACCGGGGAGCTGTTTTTT. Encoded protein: CATSIRDDTGELFF.